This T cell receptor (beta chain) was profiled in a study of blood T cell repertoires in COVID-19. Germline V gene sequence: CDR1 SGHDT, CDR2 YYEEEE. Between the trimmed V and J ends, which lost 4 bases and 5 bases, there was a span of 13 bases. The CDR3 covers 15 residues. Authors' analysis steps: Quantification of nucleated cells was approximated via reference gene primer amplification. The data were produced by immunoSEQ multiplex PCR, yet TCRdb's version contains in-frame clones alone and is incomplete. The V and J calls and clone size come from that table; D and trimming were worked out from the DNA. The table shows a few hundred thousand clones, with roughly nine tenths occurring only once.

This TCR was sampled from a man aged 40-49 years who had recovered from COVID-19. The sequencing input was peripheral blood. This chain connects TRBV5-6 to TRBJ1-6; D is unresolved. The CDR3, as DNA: TGTGCCAGCAGCCTTTTGGCCCTGGATAATTCACCCCTCCACTTT. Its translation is CASSLLALDNSPLHF.